Listed below are T cell receptor beta chains from one sample, sequenced in a study of T cell repertoires in cytomegalovirus infection. Using its own MiXCR run on the reads, TCRdb lists one record per CDR3 protein. The repertoire holds some 310,000 distinct CDR3 sequences, with 25% as singletons. These receptors' targets are unknown. Sequencing was performed on cultured PBMCs, taken from culture after CMV antigen stimulation. The receptors come from a human donor in good health (CMV status not recorded). Some clones in this sample may be carry-over from other donors' samples. The CDR3 runs from the conserved cysteine through the conserved F or W. A D gene is named only where the DNA matches it firmly. Clone sizes are given selectively: once, few, many, or a class where the clone is expanded.

abundance,v_gene,j_gene,d_gene,CDR3nt,CDR3aa
-,TRBV5-1,TRBJ2-4,-,TGCGCCAGCAGCTTGCCCGGACCGATTCAGTACTTC,CASSLPGPIQYF
few,TRBV5-4,TRBJ1-2,TRBD1,TGTGCCAGCAGCCCGACAGGGCCTAACTATGGCTACACCTTC,CASSPTGPNYGYTF
few,TRBV27,TRBJ2-3,-,TGTGCCAGCAGTTCGGCTAGCCAGTTCACAGATACGCAGTATTTT,CASSSASQFTDTQYF
few,TRBV28,TRBJ2-2,-,TGTGCCAGCAGTTTGGCGGGCAGGCAGGCTCCCGGGGAGCTGTTTTTT,CASSLAGRQAPGELFF
few,TRBV6-6,TRBJ1-4,-,TGTGCCAGCAGTTACCCCCAGATAGCAACTAATGAAAAACTGTTTTTT,CASSYPQIATNEKLFF
-,TRBV20-1,TRBJ2-2,-,TGCAGTGCCCACCCAGCCTCCGGGGTGGGCACCGGGGAGCTGTTTTTT,CSAHPASGVGTGELFF
few,TRBV2,TRBJ1-1,-,TGTGCCAGCAGTGGGCCAGCTGGGGACACTGAAGCTTTCTTT,CASSGPAGDTEAFF
few,TRBV6-1,TRBJ2-7,TRBD2,TGTGCCAGCAAACAACTAGCGGGAGGGCCCGACGAGCAGTACTTC,CASKQLAGGPDEQYF
many,TRBV7-2,TRBJ2-7,-,TGTGCCAGCAGCTTAAGGTCAGAGATTACCTACGAGCAGTACTTC,CASSLRSEITYEQYF
-,TRBV7-2,TRBJ1-2,TRBD1,TGTGCCAGCAGCCACGGGACAGGGGTCTATGGCTACACCTTC,CASSHGTGVYGYTF
-,TRBV12-3/TRBV12-4,TRBJ1-1,-,TGTGCCAGCAGTTTAGGAATCTGGGGCAGTCGGATTATCCCAGCCGGCACTGAAGCTTTCTTT,CASSLGIWGSRIIPAGTEAFF
few,TRBV7-2,TRBJ2-1,TRBD2,TGTGCCAGCAGCTTCCGGACTAGCGAGACTTACAATGAGCAGTTCTTC,CASSFRTSETYNEQFF
-,TRBV6-2/TRBV6-3,TRBJ2-5,TRBD2,TGTGCCAGCAGTCCTGGACTAGGGCTCATAGCGGAGACCCAGTACTTC,CASSPGLGLIAETQYF
large,TRBV7-9,TRBJ1-6,-,TGTGCCAGCAGCTCCCATGAGGGAGGAGGCGCCAGCTCACCCCTCCACTTT,CASSSHEGGGASSPLHF
-,TRBV6-2/TRBV6-3,TRBJ2-1,-,TGTGCCAGCAGTTACTCGAATCTCGCGAGAGGCTACAATGAGCAGTTCTTC,CASSYSNLARGYNEQFF
few,TRBV20-1,TRBJ2-7,TRBD1,TGCAGTGCTAGAGAATCCCGGGACAGTTCCTACGAGCAGTACTTC,CSARESRDSSYEQYF
-,TRBV29-1,TRBJ1-1,-,TGCAGCGTTAAGCAAGGTAATGAAGGAACTGAAGCTTTCTTT,CSVKQGNEGTEAFF
-,TRBV6-1,TRBJ2-7,TRBD1,TGTGCCAGCAGGGGCTACGACGGGACAGCCTACGAGCAGTACTTC,CASRGYDGTAYEQYF
many,TRBV4-3,TRBJ2-5,-,TGCGCCAGCAGCCAAGGGGTTCTACCCCGGGAGACCCAGTACTTC,CASSQGVLPRETQYF
-,TRBV6-2/TRBV6-3,TRBJ1-1,-,TGTGCCAGCAGTCAAGGCGTCGTAGTCAGGGCGGATGCTTTCTTT,CASSQGVVVRADAFF
many,TRBV7-7,TRBJ2-5,-,TGTGCTAGCAGCTTATCCGAGGTCGAGACCCAGTACTTC,CASSLSEVETQYF
-,TRBV7-2,TRBJ1-3,-,TGTGCCAGCAGCCCCCGCCGGGGATTTGGAAACACCATATATTTT,CASSPRRGFGNTIYF
few,TRBV19,TRBJ2-2,-,TGTGCCAGTAGTATGGGTGCAGGGAAATCGACGAACACCGGGGAGCTGTTTTTT,CASSMGAGKSTNTGELFF
many,TRBV6-8,TRBJ2-7,TRBD2,TGTGCCAGCACCTCTCCCCGGGGGGGCTCCTACGAGCAGTACTTC,CASTSPRGGSYEQYF
-,TRBV28,TRBJ1-2,-,TGTGCCAGCAGTTCCCCAGGGGTCGCAGGATCTAACTATGGCTACACCTTC,CASSSPGVAGSNYGYTF
-,TRBV19,TRBJ2-1,TRBD2,TGTGCCAGTAACGGGAGGAATGAGCAGTTCTTC,CASNGRNEQFF
many,TRBV7-2,TRBJ1-1,-,TGTGCCAGCAGCCAGGCCCTCAGTAGAGCTTTCTTT,CASSQALSRAFF
few,TRBV29-1,TRBJ2-1,-,TGCAGCGTTGTTAGAAGGGGGTACAATGAGCAGTTCTTC,CSVVRRGYNEQFF
-,TRBV20-1,TRBJ1-2,-,TGCAGTGCTCCTCAGGGCGACAGGACCCCCTATGGCTACACCTTC,CSAPQGDRTPYGYTF
many,TRBV7-2,TRBJ1-1,-,TGTGCCAGCAGCTTAGAGAACACTGAAGCTTTCTTT,CASSLENTEAFF
many,TRBV7-2,TRBJ2-1,-,TGTGCCAGCAGTAGTGACCGGAATGAGCAGTTCTTC,CASSSDRNEQFF
-,TRBV6-2/TRBV6-3,TRBJ2-3,TRBD2,TGTGCCAGCAGTTATTCTGAGCGGGATAACACAGATACGCAGTATTTT,CASSYSERDNTDTQYF
-,TRBV25-1,TRBJ2-1,-,TGTGCCAGCAGTGAAGAAGGAGGGTCGGATGAGCAGTTCTTC,CASSEEGGSDEQFF
few,TRBV28,TRBJ2-1,-,-,CASSSSGQGRNEQFF
-,TRBV4-3,TRBJ2-3,TRBD1,TGCGCCAGCAGTCCTTCCCGGGACAGGGAAGGAACAGATACGCAGTATTTT,CASSPSRDREGTDTQYF
-,TRBV6-1,TRBJ2-7,-,TGTGCCAGCAGTGAAAGTGTGCAGGGGTACGAGCAGTACTTC,CASSESVQGYEQYF
-,TRBV11-2,TRBJ2-5,-,TGTGCCAGCAGCTTAGATCGAACGTCCTCGACCCGGGGGACCCAGTACTTC,CASSLDRTSSTRGTQYF
few,TRBV11-2,TRBJ2-1,-,TGTGCCAGCAGCTTAGGGCGGGAGCAGTTCTTC,CASSLGREQFF
many,TRBV7-2,TRBJ2-1,-,TGTGCCAGCAGCTTAGCCGGTGACCGAGGGGGCAATGAGCAGTTCTTC,CASSLAGDRGGNEQFF
many,TRBV7-2,TRBJ2-1,-,TGTGCCAGCAGCTCGACAGGCTTTAGTGAGCAGTTCTTC,CASSSTGFSEQFF
-,TRBV14,TRBJ1-6,-,TGTGCCAGCAGCCAAGATCGAGGCGCCTCGGGGTCACCCCTCCACTTT,CASSQDRGASGSPLHF
once,TRBV29-1,TRBJ2-4,TRBD2,TGCAGCGCTGATACTGCGGGAGGGACCAAAAACATTCAGTACTTC,CSADTAGGTKNIQYF
many,TRBV5-4,TRBJ2-3,-,TGTGCCAGCAGCTTGGAGAGAGGAGATACGCAGTATTTT,CASSLERGDTQYF
-,TRBV19,TRBJ1-2,-,TGTGCCAGTAGTATAGGATTGGGTAACGGCTACACCTTC,CASSIGLGNGYTF
few,TRBV7-9,TRBJ2-3,TRBD2,TGTGCCAGCAGCTTGAGCGGGAGTTCAGATACGCAGTATTTT,CASSLSGSSDTQYF
few,TRBV7-2,TRBJ2-3,-,TGTGCCAGCAGCCCAGGACAAGATACGCAGTATTTT,CASSPGQDTQYF
few,TRBV29-1,TRBJ2-2,TRBD1,TGCAGCGCTAAAGCCGGGACAGGCAAGGACGGGGAGCTGTTTTTT,CSAKAGTGKDGELFF
-,TRBV5-6,TRBJ2-1,-,TGTGCCAGCAGCCTAGATCTTTCCTACAATGAGCAGTTCTTC,CASSLDLSYNEQFF
many,TRBV5-4,TRBJ1-1,TRBD1,TGTGCCAGCAGCTTCGAGGGACAGGGGAGGGGAACTGAAGCTTTCTTT,CASSFEGQGRGTEAFF
few,TRBV12-3/TRBV12-4,TRBJ2-1,-,TGTGCCAGCAGTTTAGCGGGACCCGGTATTGGGCAGTTCTTC,CASSLAGPGIGQFF